Listed below are T cell receptor beta chains from one sample, sequenced in a study of sequential checkpoint blockade in melanoma. Assay used: immunoSEQ multiplex PCR; TCRdb lists only in-frame clones, some missing. The sample carries some 19,000 clones, around 26% recorded once. Material: tumor tissue (inferred from file names), obtained from a patient given nivolumab and ipilimumab in sequence. The source of these receptors is a human donor with melanoma. Both conserved end residues are part of each CDR3. D genes are given only for firm matches. The listing skips clone size in some rows; elsewhere it reads once, few, many or a size class.

J gene	V gene	clone size	D gene	CDR3 protein	CDR3 DNA
TRBJ2-3	TRBV19	-	-	CASRTESTDTQYF	TGTGCCAGTAGGACGGAAAGCACAGATACGCAGTATTTT
TRBJ2-7	TRBV28	-	-	CASSLQGGSYEQYF	TGTGCCAGCAGTTTGCAGGGAGGATCCTACGAGCAGTACTTC
TRBJ2-5	TRBV11-3	-	TRBD2	CASSRTSGGLQETQYF	TGTGCCAGCAGCCGAACTAGCGGGGGCTTGCAAGAGACCCAGTACTTC
TRBJ2-2	TRBV19	-	-	CASTPPGSRVQGGELFF	TGTGCCAGTACCCCTCCAGGTTCCAGGGTTCAAGGCGGGGAGCTGTTTTTT
TRBJ2-5	TRBV28	few	TRBD1	CASSIRQGSRETQYF	TGTGCCAGCAGTATAAGACAGGGAAGTAGAGAGACCCAGTACTTC
TRBJ1-4	TRBV28	-	-	CASRPSHEKLFF	TGTGCCAGCAGGCCCTCCCATGAAAAACTGTTTTTT
TRBJ2-1	TRBV11-3	many	TRBD2	CASSLHHSGRGNEQFF	TGTGCCAGCAGCTTGCACCATAGCGGGAGAGGGAATGAGCAGTTCTTC
TRBJ2-3	TRBV12-5	once	TRBD2	CASSLASGGWNTQYF	TGTGCTTCTTCCCTTGCTAGCGGGGGCTGGAATACGCAGTATTTT
TRBJ1-4	TRBV6-8	few	-	CASSFTWIGVGEKLFF	TGTGCCAGCAGTTTCACCTGGATTGGGGTCGGAGAAAAACTGTTTTTT
TRBJ1-2	TRBV9	few	-	CASSGAGEFNYGYTF	TGTGCCAGCAGCGGTGCGGGGGAATTTAACTATGGCTACACCTTC
TRBJ1-2	TRBV9	many	-	CASSDEVGDRRYGYTF	TGTGCCAGCAGCGACGAGGTCGGGGATCGACGCTATGGCTACACCTTC
TRBJ2-7	TRBV28	few	-	CASSSPGTSYEQYF	TGTGCCAGCAGTTCCCCAGGCACCTCCTACGAGCAGTACTTC
TRBJ1-1	TRBV6-8	few	TRBD1	CASIWRQGRGEAFF	TGTGCCAGCATCTGGAGACAGGGGAGAGGTGAAGCTTTCTTT
TRBJ1-5	TRBV6-8	few	-	CASSPLDIGNQPQHF	TGTGCCAGCAGTCCCTTGGACATAGGCAATCAGCCCCAGCATTTT
TRBJ1-2	TRBV28	few	-	CASGRPLGGYTF	TGTGCCAGCGGACGACCCCTCGGAGGCTACACCTTC
TRBJ2-7	TRBV9	-	-	CASSGPSYEQYF	TGTGCCAGCAGTGGTCCTTCCTACGAGCAGTACTTC
TRBJ2-7	TRBV6-8	-	-	CASSYSFAEGPILGYEQYF	TGTGCCAGCAGTTACTCGTTTGCGGAGGGTCCGATACTAGGCTACGAGCAGTACTTC
TRBJ2-7	TRBV29-1	-	-	CSVVDGTTYEQYF	TGCAGCGTTGTTGACGGTACGACCTACGAGCAGTACTTC
TRBJ2-7	TRBV28	few	TRBD1	CASSGRQGFSYEQYF	TGTGCCAGCAGCGGCCGACAGGGATTTTCCTACGAGCAGTACTTC
TRBJ2-7	TRBV11-3	medium-sized	TRBD2	CASSSREAGLSYEQYF	TGTGCCAGCAGTTCCCGGGAGGCAGGGTTGTCCTACGAGCAGTACTTC
TRBJ2-1	TRBV6-8	-	TRBD2	CAIGGTSLAEQFF	TGTGCCATTGGAGGGACTAGCTTGGCTGAGCAGTTCTTC
TRBJ1-1	TRBV19	few	-	CASSRGAMNTEAFF	TGTGCCAGTTCGCGGGGGGCCATGAACACTGAAGCTTTCTTT
TRBJ2-5	TRBV18	-	TRBD1	CASSLRQGTETQYF	TGTGCCAGCTCACTACGACAGGGGACGGAGACCCAGTACTTC
TRBJ2-1	TRBV18	-	-	CASSGTQGYEQFF	TGTGCCAGCTCAGGGACGCAGGGGTATGAGCAGTTCTTC
TRBJ2-1	TRBV7-6	few	TRBD2	CASSLPGLAGANEQFF	TGTGCCAGCAGCCTTCCTGGACTAGCGGGAGCCAATGAGCAGTTCTTC
TRBJ1-5	TRBV28	-	-	CASSLNGGNQPQHF	TGTGCCAGCAGTTTGAATGGGGGCAATCAGCCCCAGCATTTT
TRBJ2-3	TRBV6-8	medium-sized	-	CASNTEQGSSTDTQYF	TGTGCCAGCAATACCGAACAGGGTTCTAGCACAGATACGCAGTATTTT